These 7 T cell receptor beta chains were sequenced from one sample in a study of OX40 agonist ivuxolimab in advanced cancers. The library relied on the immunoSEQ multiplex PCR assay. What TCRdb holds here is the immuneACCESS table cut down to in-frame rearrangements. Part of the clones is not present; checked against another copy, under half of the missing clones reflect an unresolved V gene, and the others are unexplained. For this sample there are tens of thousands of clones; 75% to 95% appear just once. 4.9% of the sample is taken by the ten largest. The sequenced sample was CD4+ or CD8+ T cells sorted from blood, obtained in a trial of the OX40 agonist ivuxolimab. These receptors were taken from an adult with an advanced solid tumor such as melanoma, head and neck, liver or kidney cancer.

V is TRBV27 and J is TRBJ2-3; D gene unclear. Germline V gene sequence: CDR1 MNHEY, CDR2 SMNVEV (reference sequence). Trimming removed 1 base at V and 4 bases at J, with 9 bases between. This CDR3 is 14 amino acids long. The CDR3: CASSLLSRADTQYF. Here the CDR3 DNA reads TGTGCCAGCAGTTTATTATCTAGGGCAGATACGCAGTATTTT.

The CDR3 DNA follows: TGTGCCAGCAGCGCGACCCCCGCGGTCGACTATGGCTACACCTTC. This sequence encodes CASSATPAVDYGYTF. This chain joins TRBV9 and TRBJ1-2; no firm D call. V lost 3 bases and J lost 3, with 15 bases in between. The CDR3 consists of 15 residues. Germline V lookup: CDR1 SGDLS, CDR2 YYNGEE.

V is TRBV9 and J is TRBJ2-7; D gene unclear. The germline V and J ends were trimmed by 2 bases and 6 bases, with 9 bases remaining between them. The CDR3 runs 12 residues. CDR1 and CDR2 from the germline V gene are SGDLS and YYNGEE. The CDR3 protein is CASSVANSEQYF. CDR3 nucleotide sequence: TGTGCCAGCAGCGTCGCTAACTCCGAGCAGTACTTC.

The CDR3, as DNA: TGTGCCAGCAGTCTTAGCGGGAGTTGGGATACGCAGTATTTT. Its translation: CASSLSGSWDTQYF. The chain is built from TRBV6-5 and TRBJ2-3; 9 bases align to TRBD2. CDR3 length: 14 amino acids. J was trimmed by 6 bases and V by 5 bases; bases with no gene match: 6. CDR1 MNHEY and CDR2 SVGAGI come from the germline V gene.

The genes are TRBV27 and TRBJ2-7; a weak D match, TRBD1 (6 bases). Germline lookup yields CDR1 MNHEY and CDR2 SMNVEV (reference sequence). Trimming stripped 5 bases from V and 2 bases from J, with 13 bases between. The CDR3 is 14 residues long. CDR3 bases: TGTGCCAGCAGTGCCCCGGACAGACCCTACGAGCAGTACGTC. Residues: CASSAPDRPYEQYV.

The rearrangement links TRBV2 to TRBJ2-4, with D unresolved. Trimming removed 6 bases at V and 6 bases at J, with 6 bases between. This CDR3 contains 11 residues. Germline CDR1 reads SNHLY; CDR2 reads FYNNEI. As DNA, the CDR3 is TGTGCCAGCAGGGTTGGAAACATTCAGTACTTC. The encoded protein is CASRVGNIQYF.

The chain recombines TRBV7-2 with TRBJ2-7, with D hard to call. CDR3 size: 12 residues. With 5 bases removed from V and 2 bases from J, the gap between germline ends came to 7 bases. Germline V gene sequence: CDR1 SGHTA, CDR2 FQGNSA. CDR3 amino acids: CASSPSAYEQYF. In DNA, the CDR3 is TGTGCCAGCAGCCCCTCGGCCTACGAGCAGTACTTC. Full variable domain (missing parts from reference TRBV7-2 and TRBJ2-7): GAGVSQSPSNKVTEKGKDVELRCDPISGHTALYWYRQSLGQGLEFLIYFQGNSAPDKSGLPSDRFSAERTGGSVSTLTIQRTQQEDSAVYLCASSPSAYEQYFGPGTRLTVT.